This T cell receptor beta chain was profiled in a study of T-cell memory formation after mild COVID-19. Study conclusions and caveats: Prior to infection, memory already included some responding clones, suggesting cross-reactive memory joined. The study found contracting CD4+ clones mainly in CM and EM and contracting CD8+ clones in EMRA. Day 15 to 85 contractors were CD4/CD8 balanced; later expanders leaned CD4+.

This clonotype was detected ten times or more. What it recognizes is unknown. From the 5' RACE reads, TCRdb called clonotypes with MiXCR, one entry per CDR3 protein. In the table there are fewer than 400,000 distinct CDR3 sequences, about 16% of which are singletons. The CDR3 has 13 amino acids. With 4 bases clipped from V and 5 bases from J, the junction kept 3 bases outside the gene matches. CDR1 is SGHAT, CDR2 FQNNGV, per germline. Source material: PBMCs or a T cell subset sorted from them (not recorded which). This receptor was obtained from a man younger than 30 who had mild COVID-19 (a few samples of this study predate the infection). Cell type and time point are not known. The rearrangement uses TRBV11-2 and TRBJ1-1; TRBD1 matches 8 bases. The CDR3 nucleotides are TGTGCCAGCAGCTGGACAGGGAGGACTGAAGCTTTCTTT. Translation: CASSWTGRTEAFF.